The T cell receptor beta chain under discussion was sequenced for a study of T cells in tumors after PD-1 blockade. Study-wide results and caveats: Some novel exhausted tumor clones appeared in pre-treatment blood, suggesting peripheral recruitment.

Generated by immunoSEQ multiplex PCR, the TCRdb table keeps only in-frame clones and is missing some. The profile shows 14,000 to 15,000 clones, over 70% of them singletons. Germline CDR1 and CDR2: LNHDA and SQIVND (reference sequence). The CDR3 consists of 15 residues. J lost 6 bases, V lost 8 bases, and 15 bases had no gene match. A note on this clone: What it binds is not known.

The sequence was obtained from a human donor with basal cell carcinoma. The sample was PBMCs, taken after anti-PD-1 treatment. This chain connects TRBV19 to TRBJ1-1, with 7 bases fitting TRBD1. CDR3 residues: CASYQGGGAAPEAFF. CDR3 nucleotides: TGTGCCAGTTACCAGGGGGGCGGCGCGGCCCCTGAAGCTTTCTTT.